The 6 T cell receptor beta chains listed next were all sequenced from one sample in a study of cytomegalovirus exposure and HLA in healthy donors. It was with 60 Vbeta and 13 Jbeta primers that the PCR ran. The protocol was immunoSEQ multiplex PCR, while the TCRdb copy is restricted to in-frame clones and leaves out a portion. Here the sample spans some 51,000 clones, approximately 71% being singletons. Source material: PBMCs. The source is a man aged 40-49 years in good health and CMV-seropositive.

The rearrangement uses TRBV7-6 and TRBJ1-1; 9 bases match TRBD1. Germline loops: CDR1 SGHVS, CDR2 FNYEAQ. Germline trimming cut 3 bases from V and 0 bases from J; bases unmatched to any gene: 2. The CDR3 is 15 amino acids. Here the CDR3 DNA reads TGTGCCAGCAGCTTGGGACAGGGCATGAACACTGAAGCTTTCTTT. This gives the protein CASSLGQGMNTEAFF.

J is TRBJ1-2 and V is TRBV6-1; the D gene is possibly TRBD1 (5 bases). The germline V gene has CDR1 MNHNS and CDR2 SASEGT. The CDR3 length is 14 residues. V was shortened by 3 bases and J by 7 bases, with 15 bases between the two germline ends. CDR3 residues: CASSDFGDSVGYTF. The CDR3, as DNA: TGTGCCAGCAGTGACTTCGGGGACTCGGTTGGCTACACCTTC.

The chain employs TRBV14 and TRBJ1-2, with TRBD1 matching 7 bases. The germline CDR1 and CDR2 sequences are SGHDN and FVKESK. V lost 4 bases and J lost 5; bases outside the gene matches: 7. This CDR3 has 14 amino acids. The CDR3 loop reads CASSPTTGKYGYTF. CDR3 coding DNA: TGTGCCAGCAGCCCTACGACAGGGAAGTATGGCTACACCTTC.

This sequence joins TRBV6-5 and TRBJ1-5; 8 bases fit TRBD1. With V trimmed by 4 bases and J by 6 bases, 5 bases remained unmatched. The germline V gene encodes CDR1 MNHEY and CDR2 SVGAGI. This CDR3 contains 14 residues. DNA for the CDR3: TGTGCCAGCAGTTTCGGACAGGGCGCTCAGCCCCAGCATTTT. This codes for CASSFGQGAQPQHF.

This clone showed up just a few times. The chain couples TRBV10-2 to TRBJ1-1; a possible D gene is TRBD1 (6 bases). Per germline, CDR1 WSHSY and CDR2 SAAADI. Trimming stripped 5 bases from V and 10 bases from J, with 14 bases between. The CDR3 is 12 residues long. The CDR3: CASSPGTPRAFF. The DNA of the CDR3 is TGCGCCAGCAGTCCCGGGACACCCCGAGCTTTCTTT.

In its sample, this clone was seen once. The chain has TRBV4-3 and TRBJ1-1, with D possibly matching TRBD1 (5 bases). Trimming pared 4 bases from V and 4 bases from J, leaving 13 bases between. The CDR3 runs to 14 residues. Germline V CDR1 and CDR2: LGHNA, YSLEER. DNA of the CDR3: TGCGCCAGCAGCCCCGGCGATAGGGGCACTGAAGCTTTCTTT. Translation: CASSPGDRGTEAFF.